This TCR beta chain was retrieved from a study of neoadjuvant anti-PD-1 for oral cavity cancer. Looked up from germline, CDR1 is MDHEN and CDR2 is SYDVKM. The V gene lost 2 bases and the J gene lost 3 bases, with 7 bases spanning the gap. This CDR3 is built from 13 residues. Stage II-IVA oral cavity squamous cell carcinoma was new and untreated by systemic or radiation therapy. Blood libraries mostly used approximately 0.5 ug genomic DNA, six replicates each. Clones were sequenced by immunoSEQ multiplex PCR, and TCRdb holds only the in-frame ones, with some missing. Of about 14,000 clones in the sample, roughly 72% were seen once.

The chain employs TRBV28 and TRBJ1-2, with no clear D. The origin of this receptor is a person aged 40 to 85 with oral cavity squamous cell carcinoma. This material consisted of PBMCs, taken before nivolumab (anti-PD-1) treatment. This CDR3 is CASSLERYYGYTF. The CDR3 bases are TGTGCCAGCAGTTTAGAAAGATACTATGGCTACACCTTC.